This TCR beta chain was captured in a study of technical replicates of blood from a few donors. This CDR3 comprises 15 residues. V shed 1 base and J shed 5 bases, with 11 bases lying between them. Germline CDR1 is MGHRA and CDR2 is YSYEKL. This clone was seen a single time. This table comes from immunoSEQ multiplex PCR, and its TCRdb copy is limited to in-frame clones, with some not included. The sample shows about 80,000 clones, 65% to 90% of them seen only once. The sequence was obtained from a human donor in good health. Some clones in this sample may be carry-over from other donors' samples. Sequenced material: PBMCs. The chain joins TRBV4-1 to TRBJ2-2; D may be TRBD1 (5 bases). CDR3 sequence (DNA): TGCGCCAGCAGCCAAGCTCCAGGGTTAACCGGGGAGCTGTTTTTT. It is translated as CASSQAPGLTGELFF.